These 27 T cell receptor beta chains originate from one sample sequenced in a study of graft-versus-host responses after intestinal transplantation. Measured with immunoSEQ multiplex PCR; TCRdb has only the in-frame clones, and not every one. In the table there are just over 95,000 clones, 92% of which are singletons. The antigens these receptors bind are not known. The specimen was unstimulated CD4+ T cells sorted from spleen or lymph node cells, collected before intestinal transplant. These receptors all come from a human donor who received an intestinal transplant.

The chain is built from TRBV5-1 and TRBJ1-2; 9 bases fit TRBD1. V lost 1 base and J lost 8; bases outside the gene matches: 12. The CDR3 consists of 16 residues. Per the germline V gene, CDR1 is SGHRS and CDR2 is YFSETQ. CDR3 sequence: CASSLIVSGQGPGYTF. The CDR3 bases are TGCGCCAGCAGCTTGATAGTGTCGGGACAGGGCCCGGGCTACACCTTC.

This chain joins TRBV5-1 and TRBJ1-2, with 7 bases that match TRBD1. CDR1 is SGHRS, CDR2 YFSETQ, per germline. Trimming at V came to 2 bases and at J to 7 bases, leaving 2 bases not matched to a gene. The CDR3 spans 12 residues. Here the CDR3 reads CASSFNRGGYTF. Written as DNA, the CDR3 is TGCGCCAGCAGCTTTAACAGGGGTGGCTACACCTTC.

The chain recombines TRBV2 with TRBJ2-3; 9 bases are a match to TRBD2. V lost 8 bases and J lost 6; bases outside the gene matches: 6. Germline CDR1 reads SNHLY; CDR2 reads FYNNEI. The CDR3 loop spans 13 amino acids. The CDR3 DNA reads as TGTGCCAGCGCCGGGACTAGCTCGGATACGCAGTATTTT. Its translation: CASAGTSSDTQYF.

The chain joins TRBV29-1 to TRBJ1-3; TRBD1 agrees at 9 bases. CDR1 SQVTM and CDR2 ANQGSEA come from the germline V gene. J gave up 3 bases and V 3 bases, and 9 bases lay outside the gene matches. The length of the CDR3 is 16 residues. The CDR3 protein is CSVDFRGQGGGNTIYF. Written as DNA, the CDR3 is TGCAGCGTTGATTTCAGGGGACAGGGCGGTGGAAACACCATATATTTT.

J is TRBJ2-1 and V is TRBV4-2; 10 positions agree with TRBD2. Trimming cost V 2 bases and J 10 bases; bases outside gene matches: 8. Germline CDR1 is LGHNA and CDR2 is YNFKEQ. The CDR3 is 15 residues long. The CDR3 nucleotides are TGTGCCAGCAGCCAAAGCGGGAGGGGACCCCTAGAGCAGTTCTTC. The encoded protein is CASSQSGRGPLEQFF.

J is TRBJ2-1 and V is TRBV29-1; TRBD2 matches at 8 bases. CDR3 size: 16 residues. From germline, CDR1 is SQVTM and CDR2 ANQGSEA. The V gene end was trimmed by 4 bases and the J gene end by 0 bases; junction bases not matched to a gene: 8. Here the CDR3 reads CSVVTSGWSSYNEQFF. CDR3 DNA: TGCAGCGTTGTAACTAGCGGATGGAGCTCCTACAATGAGCAGTTCTTC.

This clone was found once. The chain couples TRBV6-1 to TRBJ1-1; TRBD1 is a possible D gene (6 bases). CDR3 length: 15 amino acids. Germline V gene data show CDR1 as MNHNS and CDR2 as SASEGT. Trimming stripped 5 bases from V and 4 bases from J, with 17 bases between. CDR3 sequence reads: CASSPGVVDGTEAFF. The CDR3 DNA reads as TGTGCCAGCAGTCCAGGGGTAGTGGACGGCACTGAAGCTTTCTTT.

V gene TRBV7-9 combines with J gene TRBJ2-7, with 8 bases aligning to TRBD1. J lost 3 bases, V lost 4 bases, and 8 bases had no gene match. This CDR3 contains 15 residues. Germline-derived CDR1 and CDR2 are SEHNR and FQNEAQ (reference sequence). The CDR3: CASSSGGTGHYEQYF. CDR3 bases: TGTGCCAGCAGCTCTGGCGGGACAGGACACTACGAGCAGTACTTC. Based on the CDR3 plus reference TRBV7-9 and TRBJ2-7, the full variable domain is DTGVSQNPRHKITKRGQNVTFRCDPISEHNRLYWYRQTLGQGPEFLTYFQNEAQLEKSRLLSDRFSAERPKGSFSTLEIQRTEQGDSAMYLCASSSGGTGHYEQYFGPGTRLTVT.

V gene TRBV5-1 combines with J gene TRBJ2-1; 7 positions agree with TRBD1. Per germline, CDR1 SGHRS and CDR2 YFSETQ. The CDR3 is made up of 14 amino acids. Germline trimming cut 4 bases from V and 9 bases from J; bases unmatched to any gene: 10. This CDR3 reads CASSRQGRGTEQFF. CDR3 nucleotide sequence: TGCGCCAGCAGCCGACAGGGTCGAGGCACTGAGCAGTTCTTC.

The V gene is TRBV7-8, the J gene TRBJ1-1; 8 positions agree with TRBD1. CDR3 length: 12 residues. CDR1 is SGHVS, CDR2 FQNEAQ, per germline. Losses at the gene ends were 11 bases for V and 0 bases for J; bases not matched to a gene: 2. The DNA for the CDR3 is TGTGCCGGGGGACAGGTGAACACTGAAGCTTTCTTT. Encoded protein: CAGGQVNTEAFF. Full variable domain (remainder filled in from reference TRBV7-8 and TRBJ1-1): GAGVSQSPRYKVAKRGQDVALRCDPISGHVSLFWYQQALGQGPEFLTYFQNEAQLDKSGLPSDRFFAERPEGSVSTLKIQRTQQEDSAVYLCAGGQVNTEAFFGQGTRLTVV.

Points on this clone: The same CDR3 is also encoded by other DNA sequences in this sample. The V call is TRBV7-2, the J call TRBJ1-2; D gene ambiguous. From germline, CDR1 is SGHTA and CDR2 FQGNSA. The CDR3 has 12 amino acids. V dropped 0 bases and J dropped 4 bases, with 3 bases sitting between them. In DNA form, the CDR3 reads TGTGCCAGCAGCTTAGCGAGCTATGGCTACACCTTC. It is translated as CASSLASYGYTF.

The V call is TRBV5-1, the J call TRBJ2-1; D might be TRBD2 (6 bases). The V and J ends lost 4 bases and 0 bases respectively, with 11 bases between them. Looked up from germline, CDR1 is SGHRS and CDR2 is YFSETQ. This CDR3 has 15 amino acids. The CDR3 DNA reads as TGCGCCAGCAGCCAAGCGGGTTACTCCTACAATGAGCAGTTCTTC. As protein: CASSQAGYSYNEQFF.

The V call is TRBV6-4, the J call TRBJ2-2; no clear D. The ends were cut back, 7 bases at V and 0 bases at J, with 9 bases in the middle. CDR1 and CDR2 (germline): MRHNA, SNTAGT. This CDR3 is 14 amino acids long. CDR3 amino acids: CASTPEANTGELFF. CDR3 sequence (DNA): TGTGCCAGCACGCCAGAAGCGAACACCGGGGAGCTGTTTTTT.

This chain joins TRBV25-1 and TRBJ2-1, with D possibly TRBD2 on 5 matching bases. Germline CDR1 and CDR2: MGHDK and SYGVNS. This CDR3 comprises 16 residues. Trimming left V 1 base short and J 1 base short, with 11 bases between. Here the CDR3 reads CASSESSGFSYNEQFF. DNA for the CDR3: TGTGCCAGCAGTGAATCGAGCGGATTTTCCTACAATGAGCAGTTCTTC. The full variable domain, in which reference TRBV25-1 and TRBJ2-1 provide the parts outside the CDR3, is EADIYQTPRYLVIGTGKKITLECSQTMGHDKMYWYQQDPGMELHLIHYSYGVNSTEKGDLSSESTVSRIRTEHFPLTLESARPSHTSQYLCASSESSGFSYNEQFFGPGTRLTVL.

This clone was detected only a few times. The chain recombines TRBV6-1 with TRBJ1-5; 7 bases align to TRBD1. The junction had 9 bases not matched to a gene; V was cut back by 2 bases and J by 5 bases. The CDR3 is 16 residues long. The germline V gene encodes CDR1 MNHNS and CDR2 SASEGT. CDR3 loop: CASSEFLQGNDQPQHF. The DNA of the CDR3 is TGTGCCAGCAGTGAATTTCTACAGGGGAACGATCAGCCCCAGCATTTT.

V and J are TRBV19 and TRBJ1-6, with 8 bases matching TRBD1. CDR1 is LNHDA and CDR2 is SQIVND in the germline V gene (reference sequence). The CDR3 sequence is 16 residues long. Losses at the gene ends were 5 bases for V and 0 bases for J; bases not matched to a gene: 3. The CDR3 coding sequence is TGTGCCAGTAGTTGGGACAGGAGCTCCTATAATTCACCCCTCCACTTT. Protein product: CASSWDRSSYNSPLHF.

The DNA of the CDR3 is TGTGCCAGCAGTGACTATAGGGGTGAAAAACTGTTTTTT. Amino acids: CASSDYRGEKLFF. The chain employs TRBV6-1 and TRBJ1-4, with a possible D match to TRBD1 (5 bases). CDR1 is MNHNS, CDR2 SASEGT, per germline. This CDR3 has 13 residues. V lost 3 bases and J lost 7, with 9 bases in between.

This clone occurred once. The same CDR3 also results from other DNA sequences found in this sample. V gene TRBV6-5 combines with J gene TRBJ1-4; weak D call: TRBD1 (6 bases). The CDR3 length is 13 residues. Trimming pared 8 bases from V and 7 bases from J, leaving 14 bases between. The germline CDR1 and CDR2 sequences are MNHEY and SVGAGI. CDR3 in amino acids: CASVGAGSEKLFF. The CDR3 bases are TGTGCCAGCGTGGGGGCTGGGAGTGAAAAACTGTTTTTT.

The chain carries TRBV19 and TRBJ1-5; a weak D match, TRBD1 (5 bases). CDR1 and CDR2 (germline): LNHDA, SQIVND (reference sequence). Trimming shortened V by 3 bases and J by 1 base, and 16 bases separated the two germline ends. The CDR3 spans 17 residues. The CDR3 loop reads CASSIQTLTASNQPQHF. The CDR3 DNA is TGTGCCAGTAGTATCCAGACCCTGACAGCAAGCAATCAGCCCCAGCATTTT.

The J gene is TRBJ2-5, the V gene TRBV10-3; perhaps TRBD2 as D (8 bases). V shed 8 bases and J shed 1 base, with 17 bases lying between them. The CDR3 is 15 residues long. Germline V gene lookup returns CDR1 ENHRY and CDR2 SYGVKD. The CDR3 region has the DNA TGTGCCATCTCAGGGGGTAGCGGGGCCCAAGAGACCCAGTACTTC. Protein product: CAISGGSGAQETQYF.

This rearrangement joins TRBV6-5 to TRBJ2-2; 8 nucleotides agree with TRBD1. Germline V CDR1 and CDR2: MNHEY, SVGAGI. With V trimmed by 2 bases and J by 5 bases, 4 bases remained unmatched. The CDR3 is 15 amino acids. The DNA for the CDR3 is TGTGCCAGCAGTTACGGCAGGGGGCGAACCGGGGAGCTGTTTTTT. It specifies CASSYGRGRTGELFF.

The chain carries TRBV7-2 and TRBJ2-3, with 10 bases lining up with TRBD2. The CDR3 is 17 residues long. V was clipped by 7 bases and J by 8 bases; unmatched bases: 18. The germline CDR1 and CDR2 sequences are SGHTA and FQGNSA. The DNA of the CDR3 is TGTGCCAGCAATCAATGGGGGAGCGGGGGGGTTGGGTCTACGCAGTATTTT. Translated, it gives CASNQWGSGGVGSTQYF.

The rearrangement uses TRBV19 and TRBJ2-3, with a possible D match to TRBD1 (5 bases). V shed 4 bases and J shed 2 bases, with 16 bases lying between them. The CDR3 has 16 amino acids. Germline-derived CDR1 and CDR2 are LNHDA and SQIVND (reference sequence). DNA of the CDR3: TGTGCCAGTAGTACCCACCCTCGACAGATCACAGATACGCAGTATTTT. Its translation is CASSTHPRQITDTQYF.

This chain joins TRBV4-2 and TRBJ1-2; unclear D gene. Trimming took off 0 bases at V and 3 bases at J, with 11 bases between the two ends. Germline CDR1 is LGHNA and CDR2 is YNFKEQ. This CDR3 has 15 residues. CDR3 protein: CASSQDGRGDYGYTF. CDR3 nucleotide sequence: TGTGCCAGCAGCCAAGATGGGAGAGGCGACTATGGCTACACCTTC.

The chain combines TRBV4-2 with TRBJ1-1, with 12 bases aligning to TRBD1. CDR3 length: 17 amino acids. The V and J ends lost 2 bases and 5 bases, in that order; junction bases with no gene match: 9. CDR1 and CDR2 from the germline V gene are LGHNA and YNFKEQ. This CDR3 is CASSQTGTGGSRTEAFF. CDR3 sequence (DNA): TGTGCCAGCAGCCAAACGGGGACAGGGGGCAGTAGGACTGAAGCTTTCTTT.

This chain joins TRBV5-1 and TRBJ1-2, with D tentatively TRBD1 (6 bases). In germline, CDR1 is SGHRS, CDR2 YFSETQ. CDR3 size: 14 residues. Deletions cut 0 bases from V and 4 bases from J, with 10 bases between. This chain's CDR3 is CASSLEARGYGYTF. The CDR3, as DNA: TGCGCCAGCAGCTTGGAGGCCAGGGGCTATGGCTACACCTTC. Full variable domain (rest looked up from reference TRBV5-1 and TRBJ1-2): KAGVTQTPRYLIKTRGQQVTLSCSPISGHRSVSWYQQTPGQGLQFLFEYFSETQRNKGNFPGRFSGRQFSNSRSEMNVSTLELGDSALYLCASSLEARGYGYTFGSGTRLTVV.

V and J are TRBV30 and TRBJ1-1; D unclear. This CDR3 comprises 13 residues. Germline loops: CDR1 GTSNPN, CDR2 SVGIG (reference sequence). V shed 5 bases and J shed 6 bases, with 16 bases lying between them. The CDR3 loop is CAWSQDKAPEAFF. The DNA for the CDR3 is TGTGCCTGGTCCCAAGATAAAGCGCCTGAAGCTTTCTTT.